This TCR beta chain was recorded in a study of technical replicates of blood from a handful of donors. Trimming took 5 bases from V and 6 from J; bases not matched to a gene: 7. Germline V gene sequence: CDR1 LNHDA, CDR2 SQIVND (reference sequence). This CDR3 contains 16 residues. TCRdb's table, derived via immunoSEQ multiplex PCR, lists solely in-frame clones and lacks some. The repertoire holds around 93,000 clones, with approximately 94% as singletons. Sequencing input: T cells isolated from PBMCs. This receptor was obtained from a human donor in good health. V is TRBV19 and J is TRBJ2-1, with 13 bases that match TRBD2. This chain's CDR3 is CASSLATSGRANEQFF. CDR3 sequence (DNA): TGTGCCAGTAGTCTCGCCACTAGCGGGAGGGCCAATGAGCAGTTCTTC.